This T cell receptor (beta chain) is from a study of T cell repertoires in cytomegalovirus infection. Germline CDR1 reads MDHEN; CDR2 reads SYDVKM. This CDR3 contains 15 residues. Trimming removed 3 bases from V and 4 bases from J, with 12 bases in between. Study-wide points: In two of eight donors, the top clonotype was HLA-C-restricted CMV-specific. Cumulative frequency of public TCR beta families picked out carriers of CMV plus the relevant HLA.

This clonotype was seen ten or more times. Its specificity is not known. TCRdb redid the calling of the reads with MiXCR, one entry per CDR3 protein. The sample lists 400,000 to 550,000 distinct CDR3 sequences; about 11% were seen once. Material: PBMCs. The genes are TRBV28 and TRBJ2-2, with D unclear. This TCR was recovered from a human donor in good health (CMV status not recorded). Some clones in this sample may be carry-over from other donors' samples. The CDR3 reads CASSFAGVITGELFF. The CDR3 nucleotides are TGTGCCAGCAGTTTCGCAGGAGTTATCACCGGGGAGCTGTTTTTT.